This TCR beta chain was identified in a study of beta chain features in type 1 diabetes (dated by TCRdb to between 2017 and 2018). Study-wide context: Mean age, gender distribution, total cell number and subset yield did not differ between patients and healthy donors. Across all samples, some 110,000,000 sorted cells were examined, and cell number per subset correlated strongly with RNA yield. In the study, recently diagnosed type 1 diabetes patients and matched healthy donors were compared on the TCRB repertoires of their sorted circulating CD4+ T cell subsets. Whereas all 30 or so donors provided naive and central memory subsets, regulatory and stem cell-like memory subsets were isolated from just 8 patients and about 8 healthy donors.

The CDR3 has 13 amino acids, counting the end cysteine and phenylalanine. Solely the CDR3 DNA is kept, with 39 bases framed from the first base. V is pared back by 10 bases and J by 6 bases, with 16 bases lying between the germline termini. As encoded in the germline V gene (reference sequence), CDR1 is LNHDA while CDR2 is SQIVND. From each donor, a single peripheral blood sample of approximately 110 mL on average was drawn into heparinised tubes. A BD FACSAria II and a panel including CD45RO, CCR7, CD25, CD127, CD95 and CD27 were used to sort naive, central memory, regulatory and stem cell-like memory CD4+ T cells. Every sorted population had a purity above 95%. PBMCs were separated immediately by Lymphoprep density gradient centrifugation and were stained directly, without being cultured. So that batch effects would be minimized, each experiment stained and sorted samples in pairs, pairing one healthy donor with one patient.

Summary of the overall study and its limitations: Because small numbers of individuals were included in the HLA sub-analyses, any influence of HLA type on TCRB rearrangement was left unresolved. Shorter templates might be favored by PCR, yet because patient and control samples were amplified and corrected together, any such skew would affect both groups equally. In all four CD4+ subsets, TCRB CDR3 length was moderately but significantly shorter in type 1 diabetes patients. Because cDNA was sequenced instead of genomic DNA, activated cells with high expression could be over-represented, although the groups did not differ in activation or CD3 levels. Naive, central memory and regulatory TCRB repertoires appeared to be more alike among patients than among healthy donors. At VDJ recombination sites, type 1 diabetes patients had fewer insertions and more deleted nucleotides, which implies abnormalities in thymic rearrangement.

Turning to this clone: No antigen is known for it. Base qualities are not recorded, but no much larger clone differs from it by a single base.

The High Capacity cDNA Reverse Transcription Kit was used to reverse transcribe all of the isolated RNA, meaning that expressed TCRB transcripts were what got sequenced. Deep immunoSEQ sequencing was applied to naive, central memory and regulatory T cell samples, giving an average of roughly 3.3 million total reads per sample. Sorted cells were lysed in RLT buffer, and RNA was extracted using DNase-treated RNeasy Micro or Mini kits according to cell number. Each cell subset was processed on its own to prevent cross-contamination, while patient and healthy donor samples were processed together. TCRB sequences were amplified from cDNA with the immunoSEQ multiplex PCR, producing 87-bp fragments spanning the CDR3 region. Sequencing of the amplicons was done on the Illumina HiSeq platform. The source study handled its data this way. Synthetic template baselines were used to correct PCR bias computationally, reads within Hamming distance 2 were collapsed, and singletons that could not be merged were discarded. By aligning reads against IMGT, V, D and J genes, CDR3 length, and insertions or deletions at six rearrangement sites were assigned. Within each subset, clonotype counts were normalized to the number of sorted cells before true diversity and Gini coefficients were calculated with the tcR R package. Repertoire sharing was quantified using the overlap coefficient calculated on TCRB nucleotide sequences. Out-of-frame TCRB sequences from naive cells were analyzed as a proxy for the pre-selection repertoire. TCRdb took this table from immuneACCESS and kept in-frame rearrangements with V and J called. Such tables lack part of the clones; where checked against another copy, unresolved V genes explain under half of the gap, and the rest is unexplained. That table furnishes V, J and clone size, whereas the DNA furnished D and trimming. This sample gives about 350,000 clones in total; 15% to 20% of them show up just once. The ten most abundant clones make up approximately 0.043% of the sample.

The TCR sequence derives from a young woman in good health. Sample: naive CD4+ T cells from blood. Taken with the paper, the label for cell subset or site translates to: true naive CD4+ T cells. Recombination connected TRBV19 to TRBJ2-1; a weak D assignment points to TRBD1 (5 bases agree). The DNA is as follows: TGTGCCACCAGTAGGGGCCTTAGCAATGAGCAGTTCTTC. This encodes CATSRGLSNEQFF.